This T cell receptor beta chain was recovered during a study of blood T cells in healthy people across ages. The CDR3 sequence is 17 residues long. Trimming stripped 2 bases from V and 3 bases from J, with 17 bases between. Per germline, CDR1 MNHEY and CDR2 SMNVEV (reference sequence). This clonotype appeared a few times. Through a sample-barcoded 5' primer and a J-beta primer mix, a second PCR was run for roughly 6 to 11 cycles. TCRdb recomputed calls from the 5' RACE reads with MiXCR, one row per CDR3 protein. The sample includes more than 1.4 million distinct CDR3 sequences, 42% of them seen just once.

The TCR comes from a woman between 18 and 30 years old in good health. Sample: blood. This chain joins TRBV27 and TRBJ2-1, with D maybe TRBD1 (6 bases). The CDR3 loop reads CASSLRPQGTHYNEQFF. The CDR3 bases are TGTGCCAGCAGTTTAAGGCCCCAGGGGACCCACTACAATGAGCAGTTCTTC.